This TCR beta chain was recorded in a study of identical twins. V shed 5 bases, J shed 5 bases, and the junction held 8 bases outside the gene matches. This CDR3 is 15 amino acids long. This clonotype showed up just a few times. Antigen specificity is unknown. TCRdb re-called the 5' RACE reads through MiXCR, storing one row per CDR3 protein. Of 450,000 to 600,000 distinct CDR3 sequences in the sample, 20% to 25% were seen once. Study-wide points: Invariant MAIT and iNKT cells are populations that could partly confound zero-insertion analyses.

The same sample was also used in a study of yellow fever vaccine responses in identical twins.

Specimen: CD4+ T cells sorted from blood. The sequence was collected from a woman between 18 and 29 years old in good health. The V call is TRBV12-3 or TRBV12-4, the J call TRBJ2-3; 9 positions agree with TRBD1. CDR3 bases: TGTGCCAGCAGTATAAACAGGGGGCTCGTAGATACGCAGTATTTT. Protein product: CASSINRGLVDTQYF.